This T cell receptor (beta chain) emerged from a study of identical twins. Overall study results and limits: Abundant cord blood beta clonotypes carried fewer insertions; memory repertoires showed none.

Note on this clonotype: Its antigen is undetermined.

TCRdb re-called the 5' RACE reads through MiXCR, storing one row per CDR3 protein. The sample carries 1.5 million to 2 million distinct CDR3 sequences, 25% to 35% recorded once. Germline CDR1 MGHDK, CDR2 SYGVNS. V was shortened by 1 base and J by 4 bases, with 8 bases between the two germline ends. This CDR3 is 14 amino acids long. Sequenced input: cord blood. This TCR was sampled from a newborn girl in good health. The chain links TRBV25-1 to TRBJ1-3; TRBD1 might be the D (5 bases). CDR3 amino acids: CASSELGGGNTIYF. The CDR3 DNA follows: TGTGCCAGCAGTGAATTGGGGGGAGGAAACACCATATATTTT.